Listed below are T cell receptor beta chains from one sample, sequenced in a study of radiotherapy plus CTLA-4 blockade in lung cancer. Method: immunoSEQ multiplex PCR; TCRdb's copy keeps in-frame clones and lacks some. The repertoire has more than 75,000 clones, roughly 80% of them found once; the top ten carry over 20%. The sequenced sample was peripheral blood, obtained from a patient treated with radiotherapy plus ipilimumab. The receptors derive from a human donor with non-small cell lung cancer that progressed on radiotherapy plus ipilimumab. Both conserved end residues are part of each CDR3. Fields, in order: J gene, V gene, D gene, clone size, CDR3 DNA, CDR3 protein. A D gene is named only where the DNA matches it firmly. The size field is filled for only some rows; it gives once, few, many or a size class.

>TRBJ1-1|TRBV14|TRBD1|NA
TGTGCCAGCAGCCAACGGACAGGGTTGAACACTGAAGCTTTCTTT
CASSQRTGLNTEAFF
>TRBJ1-1|TRBV27|NA|NA
TGTGCCAGCAGTTTGTTTTCGGTGGACACTGAAGCTTTCTTT
CASSLFSVDTEAFF
>TRBJ1-5|TRBV19|NA|NA
TGTGCCAGTAGTGTTAGACAGGAAAATCAGCCCCAGCATTTT
CASSVRQENQPQHF
>TRBJ2-2|TRBV6-4|NA|once
TGTGCCAGCAGTAGACCCAAGGGCGGGGAGCTGTTTTTT
CASSRPKGGELFF
>TRBJ1-1|TRBV27|TRBD1|NA
TGTGCCAGCAGGCACGACAGGGGGTCCCTTGGGGTGAACACTGAAGCTTTCTTT
CASRHDRGSLGVNTEAFF
>TRBJ2-5|TRBV29-1|TRBD1|once
TGCAGCGCCAGGACAGGGGAGACCCAGTACTTC
CSARTGETQYF
>TRBJ1-1|TRBV6-5|NA|NA
TGTGCCAGCAGCCGGGGTGGGGGCACTGAAGCTTTCTTT
CASSRGGGTEAFF
>TRBJ2-1|TRBV28|TRBD1|few
TGTGCCAGCAGTCAATTAGGACAGGGTTCTTACAATGAGCAGTTCTTC
CASSQLGQGSYNEQFF
>TRBJ2-1|TRBV7-3|TRBD2|NA
TGTGCCAGCAGCTCCCGGACTAGCGGGGGGACCAGTGAGCAGTTCTTC
CASSSRTSGGTSEQFF
>TRBJ1-5|TRBV5-8|NA|NA
TGTGCCAGCAGCTTTCCACGACAGAGGGCTTATAGCAATCAGCCCCAGCATTTT
CASSFPRQRAYSNQPQHF
>TRBJ2-5|TRBV10-1|TRBD2|NA
TGCGCCAGCAGTGAGGGACTAGCGGGAGAGACCCAGTACTTC
CASSEGLAGETQYF
>TRBJ2-1|TRBV4-1|NA|NA
TGCGCCAGCAGCCAATTTACTGGTAACTCCTACAATGAGCAGTTCTTC
CASSQFTGNSYNEQFF
>TRBJ2-1|TRBV28|TRBD2|NA
TGTGCCAGCACTCAACGGACTAGCTCCTACAATGAGCAGTTCTTC
CASTQRTSSYNEQFF
>TRBJ1-1|TRBV5-6|TRBD1|NA
TGTGCCAGCAGCTTGGTGGGACAGTCAGACACTGAAGCTTTCTTT
CASSLVGQSDTEAFF
>TRBJ2-3|TRBV9|NA|NA
TGTGCCAGCAGCGTAGAGAGGGCAGATACGCAGTATTTT
CASSVERADTQYF
>TRBJ2-3|TRBV6-1|TRBD2|NA
TGTGCCAGCAGTGACTACGGGACTAGCGGGAAGGTAGATACGCAGTATTTT
CASSDYGTSGKVDTQYF
>TRBJ2-1|TRBV28|TRBD2|few
TGTGCCAGCAATTTCGTGGGACTAGCGGGTCCCCTGGGTAATTATGAGCAGTTCTTC
CASNFVGLAGPLGNYEQFF
>TRBJ2-7|TRBV28|NA|few
TGTGCCAGCAGATATTTTAGGGGCCCGTACGAGCAGTACTTC
CASRYFRGPYEQYF
>TRBJ2-1|TRBV12-5|NA|few
TGTGCTAGTGGTTACATAGGGTCTGGCAATGAGCAGTTCTTC
CASGYIGSGNEQFF
>TRBJ1-1|TRBV19|TRBD1|NA
TGTGCCAGTAGTGCCACCCCAGGGGGAACTGAAGCTTTCTTT
CASSATPGGTEAFF
>TRBJ2-7|TRBV21-1|NA|NA
TGTGCCAGCAGCAAAAAGGGGAGCGAGCAGTACTTC
CASSKKGSEQYF
>TRBJ1-1|TRBV20-1|NA|NA
TGCAGTGCTAGGGCGACAGTTGAAGCTTTCTTT
CSARATVEAFF
>TRBJ2-2|TRBV7-2|NA|NA
TGTGCCAGCAGCTTAGTCAGTTGGGGGACCGGGGAGCTGTTTTTT
CASSLVSWGTGELFF
>TRBJ1-2|TRBV5-4|TRBD1|NA
TGTGCCAGCAGCTTGGCCGGGACAGGGAACTATGGCTACACCTTC
CASSLAGTGNYGYTF
>TRBJ2-1|TRBV27|TRBD1|NA
TGTGCCAGCACATCCCGGCCAGGGGGCAATGAGCAGTTCTTC
CASTSRPGGNEQFF
>TRBJ2-5|TRBV28|NA|NA
TGTGCCAGCAGGGTAACTGGGACACAAGAGACCCAGTACTTC
CASRVTGTQETQYF
>TRBJ2-7|TRBV28|NA|NA
TGTGCCAGCAGTCCCGCCACCGGACACGGTACCTACGAGCAGTACTTC
CASSPATGHGTYEQYF
>TRBJ2-1|TRBV30|NA|NA
TGTGCCTGGAGTGGGGCCGGGTGGCAGCCCGGGTTCTTC
CAWSGAGWQPGFF
>TRBJ1-1|TRBV6-5|NA|NA
TGTGCCAGCAGTTACCTAGAGAACACTGAAGCTTTCTTT
CASSYLENTEAFF
>TRBJ1-1|TRBV27|NA|NA
TGTGCCAGCAGTAAACCGACAGGACGGACTGAAGCTTTCTTT
CASSKPTGRTEAFF
>TRBJ2-5|TRBV28|TRBD2|NA
TGTGCCAGCAACCTGGGACTAGCGGGAGTTGAGACCCAGTACTTC
CASNLGLAGVETQYF
>TRBJ1-5|TRBV30|NA|NA
TGTGCCTGGAGTGCCCACCGAGGGGCACAGCCCCAGCATTTT
CAWSAHRGAQPQHF
>TRBJ2-2|TRBV6-1|NA|NA
TGTGCCAGCAGCCCTCGCCAGCCGAACACCGGGGAGCTGTTTTTT
CASSPRQPNTGELFF
>TRBJ2-2|TRBV29-1|NA|NA
TGCAGCGTTGTTCGACCAAACACCGGGGAGCTGTTTTTT
CSVVRPNTGELFF
>TRBJ1-1|TRBV10-1|TRBD1|once
TGCGCCAGCAGTGAGGATTTTTCAGGGGGGACTGAAGCTTTCTTT
CASSEDFSGGTEAFF
>TRBJ2-1|TRBV30|TRBD1|NA
TGTGCACAGGGGCGGAATGAGCAGTTCTTC
CAQGRNEQFF